The clone carrying this T cell receptor (beta chain) was found a few times. These data are taken from a study of beta chain features in type 1 diabetes. Sequenced material consisted of expressed TCRB transcripts (all of the isolated RNA was reverse transcribed). Generated by immunoSEQ multiplex PCR, the TCRdb table keeps only in-frame clones and is missing some. The sample records about 150,000 clones, under 9.5% being singletons. The CDR3 is 14 amino acids. Germline V lookup: CDR1 SGHVS, CDR2 FQNEAQ. Trimming stripped 3 bases from V and 2 bases from J, with 11 bases between. The source material was central memory CD4+ T cells from blood. This clonotype was sampled from a man younger than 35 in good health. The chain couples TRBV7-8 to TRBJ2-7; D remains unclear. CDR3 coding DNA: TGTGCCAGCAGCTTCGCCCTAGGCCCCTACGAGCAGTACTTC. This encodes CASSFALGPYEQYF.